One and the same sample provided the 6 T cell receptor beta chains below, sequenced in a study of tumor-infiltrating lymphocytes in localized non-small cell lung cancer (dated by TCRdb to the early 2020s). Libraries were constructed by the immunoSEQ multiplex PCR assay. TCRdb re-hosts the immuneACCESS table, in-frame sequences only. Its copies lack some clones; in the studies checked, an unresolved V gene accounts for under half of them, and the cause for the rest is not known. For this sample there are roughly 12,000 clones; 65% to 85% appear just once. The ten most abundant clones make up 12% of the sample. The sequenced sample was uninvolved lung tissue not adjacent to the tumor. These receptor sequences come from a human donor with non-small cell lung cancer.

The chain carries TRBV6-6 and TRBJ1-1, with D perhaps TRBD1 (6 bases). The CDR3 runs to 15 residues. Trimming took 7 bases from V and 2 from J, leaving 17 bases between them. Germline V CDR1 and CDR2: MNHNY, SVGAGI (reference sequence). CDR3 coding DNA: TGTGCCAGCACCGCCCGCCGGACAGCAAACACTGAAGCTTTCTTT. Amino acids: CASTARRTANTEAFF.

The chain employs TRBV10-3 and TRBJ1-1; weak D call: TRBD1 (5 bases). This CDR3 is built from 11 residues. The V end was cut by 7 bases, the J end by 8 bases, with 11 bases between. CDR1 is ENHRY and CDR2 is SYGVKD in the germline V gene. The CDR3 reads CAIKGSQEAFF. Here the CDR3 DNA reads TGTGCCATCAAGGGGTCCCAGGAAGCTTTCTTT.

The genes are TRBV9 and TRBJ2-3; TRBD2 is a possible D gene (6 bases). Trimming removed 1 base at V and 2 bases at J, with 14 bases between. The CDR3 has 16 residues. Germline V gene sequence: CDR1 SGDLS, CDR2 YYNGEE. The CDR3 coding sequence is TGTGCCAGCAGCGTAAACGGGGGAGAATCCACAGATACGCAGTATTTT. Protein product: CASSVNGGESTDTQYF.

For the CDR3, the DNA is TGCAGCGTTGAAGATCGTAGCGGCTCCTACGAGCAGTACTTC. Residues: CSVEDRSGSYEQYF. The V gene is TRBV29-1, the J gene TRBJ2-7; possible D gene TRBD2, 6 bases. Germline V gene lookup returns CDR1 SQVTM and CDR2 ANQGSEA. Trimming pared 0 bases from V and 0 bases from J, leaving 9 bases between. The CDR3 totals 14 residues.

This sequence joins TRBV19 and TRBJ2-1, with a weak D call TRBD1 (5 bases). V gave up 6 bases and J gave up 2 bases, with 11 bases separating them. The CDR3 is 14 amino acids. Germline V lookup: CDR1 LNHDA, CDR2 SQIVND (reference sequence). CDR3 region: CASSQGSAYNEQFF. CDR3 sequence (DNA): TGTGCCAGTAGCCAGGGTTCGGCCTACAATGAGCAGTTCTTC. Combining the CDR3 with reference TRBV19 and TRBJ2-1 gives the whole variable domain DGGITQSPKYLFRKEGQNVTLSCEQNLNHDAMYWYRQDPGQGLRLIYYSQIVNDFQKGDIAEGYSVSREKKESFPLTVTSAQKNPTAFYLCASSQGSAYNEQFFGPGTRLTVL.

About this clone: This sample includes further DNA sequences coding for the same CDR3. The V and J genes are TRBV9 and TRBJ1-1, with D perhaps TRBD1 (5 bases). This CDR3 is built from 15 residues. Between the trimmed V and J ends, which lost 2 bases and 2 bases, there was a span of 13 bases. Germline values: CDR1 SGDLS, CDR2 YYNGEE. The CDR3 DNA is TGTGCCAGCAGCGTGGGAACGGGGGGTAACACTGAAGCTTTCTTT. Protein sequence: CASSVGTGGNTEAFF.